This T cell receptor beta chain was obtained from a study of cytomegalovirus exposure and HLA in healthy donors. As for the study in general: Early released data had around 79 million unique TCRs, all coming from HLA-typed donors. General study findings and limits: Rates of TCR association differed by HLA locus in a later analysis, with DRB1 highest and HLA-C lowest.

PCR involved 60 Vbeta and 13 Jbeta primers. In the study's own analysis: About 11 million of 70 million to 80 million unique TCR beta chains were shared, per a later count. Clones were read by immunoSEQ multiplex PCR, and TCRdb kept only the in-frame ones, dropping some. V and J calls and clone size come straight from that table; D and trimming were deduced from the DNA. The sample records roughly 220,000 clones, more than 65% being singletons. In regard to this clone: What it recognizes is unknown.

The sample was PBMCs. The clonotype originates from a middle-aged man in good health and CMV-seronegative.

CDR3 amino acids: CASRQGLAYNEQFF. The CDR3 DNA reads TGTGCCAGCAGGCAAGGACTAGCGTACAATGAGCAGTTCTTC. The chain employs TRBV6-5 and TRBJ2-1; the match to TRBD2 covers 9 bases. The V gene end was trimmed by 6 bases and the J gene end by 4 bases; junction bases not matched to a gene: 4. Germline V lookup: CDR1 MNHEY, CDR2 SVGAGI. This CDR3 spans 14 amino acids.